A single sample is the source of the 19 T cell receptor beta chains below, sequenced in a study of blood T cell repertoires in COVID-19. Profiled with immunoSEQ multiplex PCR; TCRdb holds only in-frame clones, not every one. The table includes about 170,000 clones, 85% detected once. Sequencing used peripheral blood. The source of these receptors is a human donor with acute or convalescent COVID-19. The donor label of this sample is uncertain.

V gene TRBV9 combines with J gene TRBJ1-1; tentative D call: TRBD1 (5 bases). The germline gives CDR1 SGDLS, CDR2 YYNGEE. The V end lost 1 base, the J end lost 0 bases, and 10 bases lay between the germline ends. The CDR3 length is 15 residues. CDR3 bases: TGTGCCAGCAGCGTAAAGGCAGGGCTGAACACTGAAGCTTTCTTT. This gives the protein CASSVKAGLNTEAFF.

The CDR3 loop is CASSLDSYNQPQHF. The CDR3 DNA follows: TGCGCCAGCAGCTTGGACAGCTACAATCAGCCCCAGCATTTT. V usage is TRBV5-1 and J usage is TRBJ1-5; D is unclear. The ends were cut back, 0 bases at V and 3 bases at J, with 7 bases in the middle. The germline V gene has CDR1 SGHRS and CDR2 YFSETQ. The CDR3 covers 14 residues.

This chain joins TRBV6-2 or TRBV6-3 and TRBJ1-2; 9 bases map to TRBD1. CDR1 and CDR2 (germline): MNHEY, SVGEGT. There are 16 residues in the CDR3. After removal of 2 bases from V and 6 bases from J, the junction contained 10 bases not matched to a gene. This chain's CDR3 is CASSYTRDRASDGYTF. In nucleotides, the CDR3 is TGTGCCAGCAGTTACACAAGGGACAGGGCGAGTGATGGCTACACCTTC.

This clone appeared a single time. The chain recombines TRBV6-1 with TRBJ1-3, with D unresolved. CDR1 MNHNS and CDR2 SASEGT come from the germline V gene. The CDR3 totals 16 residues. V was pared by 3 bases and J by 2 bases, with 14 bases between. The CDR3 bases are TGTGCCAGCAGTGAGAATGGGGAGATTACTGGAAACACCATATATTTT. Its protein product is CASSENGEITGNTIYF.

This chain links TRBV6-2 or TRBV6-3 with TRBJ1-1; perhaps TRBD1 as D (6 bases). The CDR3 is 15 residues long. Germline CDR1 MNHEY, CDR2 SVGEGT. V lost 6 bases to trimming and J lost 2 bases, with 16 bases between them. CDR3 coding DNA: TGTGCCAGCAGCCCCATAGGACAGCCCAACACTGAAGCTTTCTTT. This sequence encodes CASSPIGQPNTEAFF.

The sample holds one count of this clone. The chain couples TRBV7-7 to TRBJ2-3; possible D gene TRBD1, 5 bases. Germline V lookup: CDR1 SSHAT, CDR2 FNYEAQ (reference sequence). There are 14 residues in the CDR3. V was trimmed by 5 bases and J by 3 bases, leaving 12 bases between them. As DNA, the CDR3 is TGTGCCAGCAGCCTTCAGGGAACGACAGATACGCAGTATTTT. Translation: CASSLQGTTDTQYF.

The chain carries TRBV7-8 and TRBJ2-1, with a tentative D call TRBD2 (7 bases). Trimming stripped 1 base from V and 7 bases from J, with 17 bases between. CDR1 and CDR2 from the germline V gene are SGHVS and FQNEAQ. This CDR3 is built from 16 residues. CDR3 region: CASSLDRGGQRNEQFF. Written as DNA, the CDR3 is TGTGCCAGCAGCTTAGATAGGGGGGGCCAGAGGAATGAGCAGTTCTTC.

Regarding this clone: Other DNA sequences of this sample code for an identical CDR3. V and J are TRBV18 and TRBJ1-1; unclear D gene. Germline V gives CDR1 KGHSH, CDR2 LQKENI. V lost 1 base, J lost 1 base, and 7 bases lay in between. The CDR3 runs 14 residues. The CDR3 reads CASSPLSGNTEAFF. In nucleotides, the CDR3 is TGTGCCAGCTCACCACTATCGGGGAACACTGAAGCTTTCTTT.

This clone turned up a few times. The rearrangement links TRBV2 to TRBJ2-2; 12 bases align to TRBD1. The germline CDR1 and CDR2 sequences are SNHLY and FYNNEI. V lost 6 bases, J lost 6 bases, and 5 bases stayed unmatched. The CDR3 is 15 residues long. CDR3 sequence (DNA): TGTGCCAGCAGCTCCCGGGACAGGGGGCCCGGGGAGCTGTTTTTT. Translating gives CASSSRDRGPGELFF.

The chain joins TRBV11-2 to TRBJ1-4; D is unresolved. The CDR3 length is 12 residues. The V and J ends lost 1 base and 7 bases respectively, with 4 bases between them. In germline, CDR1 is SGHAT, CDR2 FQNNGV. CDR3 nucleotide sequence: TGTGCCAGCAGCTTAGTCGTTGAAAAACTGTTTTTT. This gives the protein CASSLVVEKLFF.

V gene TRBV9 combines with J gene TRBJ2-1, with 11 bases lining up with TRBD2. Germline V CDR1 and CDR2: SGDLS, YYNGEE. J gave up 6 bases and V 0 bases, and 5 bases lay outside the gene matches. The CDR3 is 16 residues long. Here the CDR3 reads CASSVVGLAGGNEQFF. For the CDR3, the DNA is TGTGCCAGCAGCGTAGTCGGGCTAGCGGGGGGCAATGAGCAGTTCTTC.

This clone appeared a few times. V usage is TRBV27 and J usage is TRBJ1-1; D might be TRBD1 (5 bases). This CDR3 has 16 amino acids. The V end lost 6 bases, the J end lost 1 base, and 18 bases lay between the germline ends. From germline, CDR1 is MNHEY and CDR2 SMNVEV (reference sequence). The CDR3 here is CASSPRQLRGNTEAFF. DNA for the CDR3: TGTGCCAGCAGCCCCCGACAGCTTAGGGGGAACACTGAAGCTTTCTTT.

This clone showed up just once. This sequence joins TRBV5-4 and TRBJ1-4; 11 bases match TRBD1. Germline V lookup: CDR1 SGHNT, CDR2 YYREEE (reference sequence). This CDR3 is 15 amino acids long. With 0 bases clipped from V and 7 bases from J, the junction kept 2 bases outside the gene matches. The DNA for the CDR3 is TGTGCCAGCAGCTTGGGGACAGGGGGCATTGAAAAACTGTTTTTT. Protein: CASSLGTGGIEKLFF. Variable domain in full (rest from reference TRBV5-4 and TRBJ1-4): ETGVTQSPTHLIKTRGQQVTLRCSSQSGHNTVSWYQQALGQGPQFIFQYYREEENGRGNFPPRFSGLQFPNYSSELNVNALELDDSALYLCASSLGTGGIEKLFFGSGTQLSVL.

This clone occurred a few times. The chain couples TRBV11-2 to TRBJ2-7; D is unresolved. The ends were cut back, 3 bases at V and 2 bases at J, with 14 bases in the middle. Germline V gene sequence: CDR1 SGHAT, CDR2 FQNNGV. CDR3 length: 15 residues. The CDR3 nucleotides are TGTGCCAGCAGCTTCCCTACAGATAGACCCTACGAGCAGTACTTC. Its translation: CASSFPTDRPYEQYF.

J is TRBJ1-3 and V is TRBV7-8; no reliable D call. CDR1 is SGHVS and CDR2 is FQNEAQ in the germline V gene. Trimming took 2 bases from V and 0 from J, leaving 11 bases between them. This CDR3 spans 16 amino acids. This CDR3 is CASSLREVTSGNTIYF. The CDR3, as DNA: TGTGCCAGCAGCTTACGGGAGGTTACCTCTGGAAACACCATATATTTT.

This chain links TRBV27 with TRBJ2-7; D is possibly TRBD1 (6 bases). CDR1 is MNHEY, CDR2 SMNVEV, per germline (reference sequence). This CDR3 is built from 15 residues. V was clipped by 2 bases and J by 0 bases, with 11 bases between them. Here the CDR3 DNA reads TGTGCCAGCAGTTTAGCCAGGGGCCGCTCCTACGAGCAGTACTTC. Translating gives CASSLARGRSYEQYF.

The chain recombines TRBV7-9 with TRBJ2-1; the match to TRBD1 covers 7 bases. The germline V gene encodes CDR1 SEHNR and CDR2 FQNEAQ (reference sequence). Trimming took 4 bases from V and 6 from J; bases not matched to a gene: 12. The CDR3 has 16 residues. The CDR3 loop reads CASSSLLLTGLNEQFF. DNA of the CDR3: TGTGCCAGCAGCTCACTCCTCTTGACAGGGCTCAATGAGCAGTTCTTC.

The chain is built from TRBV6-5 and TRBJ2-6, with D possibly matching TRBD2 (5 bases). Trimming left V 2 bases short and J 4 bases short, with 12 bases between. Germline CDR1 reads MNHEY; CDR2 reads SVGAGI. The CDR3 is 16 amino acids. The CDR3 loop is CASSYLPGIGANVLTF. The CDR3 DNA follows: TGTGCCAGCAGTTACCTCCCCGGGATCGGGGCCAACGTCCTGACTTTC.

This chain joins TRBV14 and TRBJ2-3, with D possibly matching TRBD1 (5 bases). V lost 5 bases and J lost 0, with 27 bases in between. Germline CDR1 reads SGHDN; CDR2 reads FVKESK. The length of the CDR3 is 20 residues. CDR3 protein: CASSTRHRLVVGPSTDTQYF. CDR3 nucleotide sequence: TGTGCCAGCAGCACAAGACATCGGCTAGTTGTGGGGCCTAGCACAGATACGCAGTATTTT.